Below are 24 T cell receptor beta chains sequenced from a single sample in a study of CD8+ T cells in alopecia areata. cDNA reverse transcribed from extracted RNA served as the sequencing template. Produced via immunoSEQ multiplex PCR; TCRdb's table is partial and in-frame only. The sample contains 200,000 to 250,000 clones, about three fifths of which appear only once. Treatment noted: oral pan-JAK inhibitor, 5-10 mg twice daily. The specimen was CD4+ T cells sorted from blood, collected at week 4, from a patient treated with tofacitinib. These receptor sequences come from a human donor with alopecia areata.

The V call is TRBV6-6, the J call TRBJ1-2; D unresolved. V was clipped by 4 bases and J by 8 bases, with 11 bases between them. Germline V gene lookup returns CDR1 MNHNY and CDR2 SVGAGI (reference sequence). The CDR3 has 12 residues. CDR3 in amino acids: CASSWRGSGYTF. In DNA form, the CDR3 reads TGTGCCAGCAGTTGGCGGGGTTCCGGCTACACCTTC.

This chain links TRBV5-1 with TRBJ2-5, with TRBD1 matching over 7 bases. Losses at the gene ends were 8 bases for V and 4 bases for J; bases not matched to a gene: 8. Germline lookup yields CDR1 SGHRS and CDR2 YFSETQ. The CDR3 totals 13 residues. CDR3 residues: CASSTGSTETQYF. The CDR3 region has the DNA TGCGCCAGTTCGACAGGGTCGACAGAGACCCAGTACTTC.

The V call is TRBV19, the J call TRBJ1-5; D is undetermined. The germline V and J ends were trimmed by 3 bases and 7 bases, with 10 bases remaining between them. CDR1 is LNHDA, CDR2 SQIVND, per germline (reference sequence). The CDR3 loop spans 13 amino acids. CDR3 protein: CASSIPGYQPQHF. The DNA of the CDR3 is TGTGCCAGTAGTATCCCGGGGTACCAGCCCCAGCATTTT. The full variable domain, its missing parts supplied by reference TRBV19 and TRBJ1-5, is DGGITQSPKYLFRKEGQNVTLSCEQNLNHDAMYWYRQDPGQGLRLIYYSQIVNDFQKGDIAEGYSVSREKKESFPLTVTSAQKNPTAFYLCASSIPGYQPQHFGDGTRLSIL.

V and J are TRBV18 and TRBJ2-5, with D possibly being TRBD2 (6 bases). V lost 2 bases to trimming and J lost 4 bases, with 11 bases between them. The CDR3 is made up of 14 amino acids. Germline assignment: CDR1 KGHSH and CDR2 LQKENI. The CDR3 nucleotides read TGTGCCAGCTCACCATCCTACGGGGGAGAGACCCAGTACTTC. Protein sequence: CASSPSYGGETQYF.

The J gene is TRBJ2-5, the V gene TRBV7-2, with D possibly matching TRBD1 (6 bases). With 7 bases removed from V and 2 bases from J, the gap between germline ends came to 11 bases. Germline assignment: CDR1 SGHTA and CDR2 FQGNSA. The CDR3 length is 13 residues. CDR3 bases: TGTGCCAGCAACGACAGGATTCAAGAGACCCAGTACTTC. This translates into CASNDRIQETQYF.

The CDR3 coding sequence is TGTGCCAGCAGCTCGGGACTAGCGGTAAACACCGGGGAGCTGTTTTTT. It specifies CASSSGLAVNTGELFF. This rearrangement joins TRBV7-9 to TRBJ2-2; TRBD2 matches at 11 bases. CDR3 length: 16 residues. J was trimmed by 2 bases and V by 4 bases; bases with no gene match: 3. Looked up from germline, CDR1 is SEHNR and CDR2 is FQNEAQ (reference sequence).

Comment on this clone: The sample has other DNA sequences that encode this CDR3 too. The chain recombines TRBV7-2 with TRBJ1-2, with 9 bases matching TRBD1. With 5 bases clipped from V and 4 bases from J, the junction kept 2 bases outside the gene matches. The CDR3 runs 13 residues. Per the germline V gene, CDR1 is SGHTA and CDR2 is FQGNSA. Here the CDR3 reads CASSPGQGYGYTF. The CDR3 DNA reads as TGTGCCAGCAGCCCGGGACAGGGCTATGGCTACACCTTC.

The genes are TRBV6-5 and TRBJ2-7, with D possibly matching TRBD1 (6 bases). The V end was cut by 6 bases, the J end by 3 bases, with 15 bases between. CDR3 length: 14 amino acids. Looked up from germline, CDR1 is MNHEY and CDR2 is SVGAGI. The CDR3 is CASSSDRRGYEQYF. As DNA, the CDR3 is TGTGCCAGCAGCTCGGACAGAAGGGGCTACGAGCAGTACTTC.

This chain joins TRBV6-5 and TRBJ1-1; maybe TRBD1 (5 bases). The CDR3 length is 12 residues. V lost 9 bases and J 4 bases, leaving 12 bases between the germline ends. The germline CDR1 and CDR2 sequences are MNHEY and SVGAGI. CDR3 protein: CASTGAGTEAFF. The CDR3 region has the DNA TGTGCCAGTACAGGAGCGGGCACTGAAGCTTTCTTT.

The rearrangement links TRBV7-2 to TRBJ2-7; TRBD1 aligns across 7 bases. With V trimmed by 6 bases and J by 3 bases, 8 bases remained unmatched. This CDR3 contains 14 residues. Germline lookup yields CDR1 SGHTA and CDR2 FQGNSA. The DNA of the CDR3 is TGTGCCAGCAGTCGCCCGGGACAGATCTACGAGCAGTACTTC. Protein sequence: CASSRPGQIYEQYF.

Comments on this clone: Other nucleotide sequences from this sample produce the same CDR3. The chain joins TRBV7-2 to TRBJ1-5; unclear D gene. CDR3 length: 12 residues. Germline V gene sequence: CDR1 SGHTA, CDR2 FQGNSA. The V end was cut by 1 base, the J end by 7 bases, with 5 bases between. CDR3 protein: CASSLDLQPQHF. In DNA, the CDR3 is TGTGCCAGCAGCTTAGACCTCCAGCCCCAGCATTTT.

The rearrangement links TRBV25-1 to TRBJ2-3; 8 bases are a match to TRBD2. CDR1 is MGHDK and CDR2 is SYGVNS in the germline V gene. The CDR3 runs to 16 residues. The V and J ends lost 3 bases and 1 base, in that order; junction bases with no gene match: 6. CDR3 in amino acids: CASSDIRGGGTDTQYF. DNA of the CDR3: TGTGCCAGCAGTGACATCCGGGGGGGCGGCACAGATACGCAGTATTTT.

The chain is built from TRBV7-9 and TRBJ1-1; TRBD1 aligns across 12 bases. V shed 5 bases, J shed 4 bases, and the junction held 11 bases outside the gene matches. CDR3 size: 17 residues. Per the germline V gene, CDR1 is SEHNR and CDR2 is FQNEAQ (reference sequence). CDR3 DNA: TGTGCCAGCAGCCTGGGGACAGGGGGCAGGGAAGGCACTGAAGCTTTCTTT. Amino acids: CASSLGTGGREGTEAFF.

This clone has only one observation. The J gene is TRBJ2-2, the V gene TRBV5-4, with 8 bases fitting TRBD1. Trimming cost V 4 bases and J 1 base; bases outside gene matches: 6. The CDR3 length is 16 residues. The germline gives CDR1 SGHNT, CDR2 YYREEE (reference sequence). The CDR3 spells CASSRETGVNTGELFF. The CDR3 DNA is TGTGCCAGCAGCAGAGAGACAGGGGTGAACACCGGGGAGCTGTTTTTT.

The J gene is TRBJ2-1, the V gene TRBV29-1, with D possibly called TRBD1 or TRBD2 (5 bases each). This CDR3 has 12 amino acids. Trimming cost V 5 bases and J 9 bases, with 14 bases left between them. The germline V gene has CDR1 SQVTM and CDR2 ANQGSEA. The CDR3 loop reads CSVRSGTAEQFF. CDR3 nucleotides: TGCAGCGTTCGATCAGGGACCGCTGAGCAGTTCTTC.

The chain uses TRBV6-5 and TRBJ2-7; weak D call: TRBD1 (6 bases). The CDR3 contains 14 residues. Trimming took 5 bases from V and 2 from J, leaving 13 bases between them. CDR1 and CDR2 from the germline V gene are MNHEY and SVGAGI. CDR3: CASSRQAGAYEQYF. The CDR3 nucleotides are TGTGCCAGCAGTCGACAGGCAGGGGCCTACGAGCAGTACTTC.

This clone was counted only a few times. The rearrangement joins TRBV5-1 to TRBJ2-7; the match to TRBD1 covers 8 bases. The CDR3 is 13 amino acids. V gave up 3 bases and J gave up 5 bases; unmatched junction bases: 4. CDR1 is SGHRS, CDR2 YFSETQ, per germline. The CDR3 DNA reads TGCGCCAGCAGCTCGACAGGGGAGCACGAGCAGTACTTC. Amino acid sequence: CASSSTGEHEQYF.

The CDR3 region is CASSRQGAYEQYF. The CDR3 region has the DNA TGTGCCAGCAGTAGACAGGGAGCCTACGAGCAGTACTTC. This rearrangement joins TRBV2 to TRBJ2-7, with TRBD1 matching 7 bases. CDR3 length: 13 amino acids. CDR1 SNHLY and CDR2 FYNNEI come from the germline V gene. The trim removed 5 bases at V and 2 bases at J, leaving 3 bases unmatched.

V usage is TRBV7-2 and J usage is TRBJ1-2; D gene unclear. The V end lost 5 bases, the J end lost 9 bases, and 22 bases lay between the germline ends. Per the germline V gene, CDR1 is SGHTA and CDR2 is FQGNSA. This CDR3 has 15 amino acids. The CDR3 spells CASSPTGRTAGSYTF. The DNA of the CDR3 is TGTGCCAGCAGCCCCACCGGTCGTACCGCCGGGAGCTACACCTTC.

The CDR3 region has the DNA TGTGCCAGCAGAGGACAGTCCTCGGGGTCACCCCTCCACTTT. Protein sequence: CASRGQSSGSPLHF. This chain connects TRBV7-8 to TRBJ1-6, with D possibly being TRBD1 (6 bases). This CDR3 is built from 14 residues. Per the germline V gene, CDR1 is SGHVS and CDR2 is FQNEAQ. V was cut by 6 bases and J by 10 bases, with 16 bases left in between.

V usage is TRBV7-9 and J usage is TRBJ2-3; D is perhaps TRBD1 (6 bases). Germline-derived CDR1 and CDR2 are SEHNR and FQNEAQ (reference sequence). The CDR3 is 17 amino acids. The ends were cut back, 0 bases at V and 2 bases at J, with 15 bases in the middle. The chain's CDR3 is CASSLALGGGATDTQYF. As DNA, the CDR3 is TGTGCCAGCAGCTTAGCGCTTGGGGGCGGCGCCACAGATACGCAGTATTTT.

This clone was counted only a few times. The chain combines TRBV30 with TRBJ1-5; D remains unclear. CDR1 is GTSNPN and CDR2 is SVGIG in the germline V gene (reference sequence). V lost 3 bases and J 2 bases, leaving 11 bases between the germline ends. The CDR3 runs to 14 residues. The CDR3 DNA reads TGTGCCTGGAGAAAGGGAGGCGGCAATCAGCCCCAGCATTTT. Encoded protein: CAWRKGGGNQPQHF. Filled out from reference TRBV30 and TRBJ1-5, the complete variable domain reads SQTIHQWPATLVQPVGSPLSLECTVEGTSNPNLYWYRQAAGRGLQLLFYSVGIGQISSEVPQNLSASRPQDRQFILSSKKLLLSDSGFYLCAWRKGGGNQPQHFGDGTRLSIL.

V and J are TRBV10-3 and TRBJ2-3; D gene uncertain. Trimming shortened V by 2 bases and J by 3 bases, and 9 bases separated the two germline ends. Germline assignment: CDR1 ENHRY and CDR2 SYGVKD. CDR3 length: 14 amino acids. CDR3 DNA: TGTGCCATCAGTGAGGAATCCCCGACAGATACGCAGTATTTT. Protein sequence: CAISEESPTDTQYF.

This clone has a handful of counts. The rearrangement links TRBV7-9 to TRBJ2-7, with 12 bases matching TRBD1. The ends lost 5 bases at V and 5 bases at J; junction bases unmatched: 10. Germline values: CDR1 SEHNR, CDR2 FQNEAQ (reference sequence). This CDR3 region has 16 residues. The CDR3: CASSPAPGTGGDEQYF. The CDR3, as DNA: TGTGCCAGCAGCCCTGCCCCCGGGACAGGGGGCGACGAGCAGTACTTC.